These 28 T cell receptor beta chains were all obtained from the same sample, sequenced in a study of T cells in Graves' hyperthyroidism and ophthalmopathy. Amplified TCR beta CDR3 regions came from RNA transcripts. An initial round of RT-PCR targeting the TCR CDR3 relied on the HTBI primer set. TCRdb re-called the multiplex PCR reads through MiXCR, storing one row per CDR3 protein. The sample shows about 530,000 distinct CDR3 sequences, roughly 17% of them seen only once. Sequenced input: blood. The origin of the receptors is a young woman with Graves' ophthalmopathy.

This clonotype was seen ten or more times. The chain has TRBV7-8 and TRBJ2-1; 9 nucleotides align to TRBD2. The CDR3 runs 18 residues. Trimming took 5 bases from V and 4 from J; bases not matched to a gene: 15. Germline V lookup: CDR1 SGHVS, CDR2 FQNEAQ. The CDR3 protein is CASSHNPTSGGRYNEQFF. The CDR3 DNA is TGTGCCAGCAGCCATAATCCGACTAGCGGAGGTCGATACAATGAGCAGTTCTTC.

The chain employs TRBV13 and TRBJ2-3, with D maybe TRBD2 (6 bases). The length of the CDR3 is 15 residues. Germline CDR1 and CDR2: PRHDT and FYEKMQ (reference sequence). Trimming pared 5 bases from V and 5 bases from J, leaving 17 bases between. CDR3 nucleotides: TGTGCCAGCAGCCCCGGGGGTCCCCCGTTAGATACGCAGTATTTT. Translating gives CASSPGGPPLDTQYF.

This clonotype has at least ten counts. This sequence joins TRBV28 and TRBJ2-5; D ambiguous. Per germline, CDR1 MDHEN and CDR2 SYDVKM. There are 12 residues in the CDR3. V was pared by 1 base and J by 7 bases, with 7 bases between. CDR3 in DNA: TGTGCCAGCAGTTTATCTGGAGCGACCCAGTACTTC. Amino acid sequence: CASSLSGATQYF.

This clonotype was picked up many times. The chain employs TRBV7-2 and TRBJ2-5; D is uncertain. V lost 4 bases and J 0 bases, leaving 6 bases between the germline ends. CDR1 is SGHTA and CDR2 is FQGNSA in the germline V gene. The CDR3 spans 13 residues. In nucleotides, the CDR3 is TGTGCCAGCAGCTCAGGCGACCAAGAGACCCAGTACTTC. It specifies CASSSGDQETQYF.

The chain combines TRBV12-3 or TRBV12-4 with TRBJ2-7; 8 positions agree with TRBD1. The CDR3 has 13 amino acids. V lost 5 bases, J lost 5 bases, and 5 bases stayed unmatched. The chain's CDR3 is CASSKTTGDEQYF. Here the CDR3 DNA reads TGTGCCAGCAGTAAAACGACAGGGGACGAGCAGTACTTC.

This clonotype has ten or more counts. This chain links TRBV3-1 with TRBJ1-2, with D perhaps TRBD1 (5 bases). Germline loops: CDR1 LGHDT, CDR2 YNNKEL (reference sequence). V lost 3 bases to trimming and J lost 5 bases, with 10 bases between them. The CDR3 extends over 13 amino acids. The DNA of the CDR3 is TGTGCCAGCAGCCAGTGGGCAGGGTATGGCTACACCTTC. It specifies CASSQWAGYGYTF.

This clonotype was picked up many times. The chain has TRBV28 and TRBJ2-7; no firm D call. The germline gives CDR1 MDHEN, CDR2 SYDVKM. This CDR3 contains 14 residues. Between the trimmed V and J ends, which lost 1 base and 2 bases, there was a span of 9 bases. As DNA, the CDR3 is TGTGCCAGCAGTTTATTTGAGGCCCCCTACGAGCAGTACTTC. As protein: CASSLFEAPYEQYF.

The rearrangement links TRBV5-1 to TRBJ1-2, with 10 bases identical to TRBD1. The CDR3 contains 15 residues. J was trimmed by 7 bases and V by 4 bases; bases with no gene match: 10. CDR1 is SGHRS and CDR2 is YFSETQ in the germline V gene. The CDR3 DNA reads TGCGCCAGCAGCCCCACGACAGGGGGCGCGGTTGGCTACACCTTC. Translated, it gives CASSPTTGGAVGYTF.

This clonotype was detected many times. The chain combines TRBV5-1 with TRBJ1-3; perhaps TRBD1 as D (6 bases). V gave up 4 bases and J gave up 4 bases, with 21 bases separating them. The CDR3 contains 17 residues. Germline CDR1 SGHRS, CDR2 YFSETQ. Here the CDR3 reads CASSLDSPSRLGNTIYF. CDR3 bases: TGCGCCAGCAGCCTGGACAGCCCCTCACGCCTAGGAAACACCATATATTTT.

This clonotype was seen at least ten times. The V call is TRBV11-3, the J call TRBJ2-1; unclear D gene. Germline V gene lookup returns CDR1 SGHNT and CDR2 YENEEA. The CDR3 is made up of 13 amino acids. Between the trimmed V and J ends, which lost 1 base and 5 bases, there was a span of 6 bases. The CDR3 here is CASSLGMNNEQFF. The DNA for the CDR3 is TGTGCCAGCAGCTTAGGGATGAACAATGAGCAGTTCTTC.

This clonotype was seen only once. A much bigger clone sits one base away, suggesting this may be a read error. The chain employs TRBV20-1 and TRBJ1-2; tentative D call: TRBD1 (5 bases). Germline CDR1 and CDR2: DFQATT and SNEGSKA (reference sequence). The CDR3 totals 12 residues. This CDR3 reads CSAGAGSYGNTF. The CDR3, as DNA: TGCAGTGCCGGGGCGGGCAGCTATGGCAACACCTTC.

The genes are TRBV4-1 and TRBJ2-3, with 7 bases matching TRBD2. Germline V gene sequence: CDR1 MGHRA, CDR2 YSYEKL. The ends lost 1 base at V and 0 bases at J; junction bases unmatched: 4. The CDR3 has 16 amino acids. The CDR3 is CASSQAGGTSTDTQYF. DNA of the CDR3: TGCGCCAGCAGCCAAGCGGGGGGAACTAGCACAGATACGCAGTATTTT.

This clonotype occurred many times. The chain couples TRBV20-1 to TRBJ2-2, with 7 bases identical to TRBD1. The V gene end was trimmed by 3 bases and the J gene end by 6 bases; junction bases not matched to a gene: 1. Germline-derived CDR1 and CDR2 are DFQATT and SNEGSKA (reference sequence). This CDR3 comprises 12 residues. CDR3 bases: TGCAGTGCTAGTACAGGGGCCGGGGAGCTGTTTTTT. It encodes CSASTGAGELFF.

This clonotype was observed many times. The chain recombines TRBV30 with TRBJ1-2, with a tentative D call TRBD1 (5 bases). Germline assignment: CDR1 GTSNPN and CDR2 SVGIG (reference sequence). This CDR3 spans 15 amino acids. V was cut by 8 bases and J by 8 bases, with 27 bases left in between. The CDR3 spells CAGRTDGGFSNGYTF. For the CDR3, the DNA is TGTGCCGGGCGGACCGACGGGGGATTTTCGAACGGCTACACCTTC.

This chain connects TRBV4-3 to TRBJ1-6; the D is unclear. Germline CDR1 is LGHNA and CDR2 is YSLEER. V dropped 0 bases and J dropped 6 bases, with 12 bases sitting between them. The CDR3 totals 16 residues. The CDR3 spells CASSQDNTVGNSPLHF. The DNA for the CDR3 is TGCGCCAGCAGCCAAGATAATACAGTTGGTAATTCACCCCTCCACTTT.

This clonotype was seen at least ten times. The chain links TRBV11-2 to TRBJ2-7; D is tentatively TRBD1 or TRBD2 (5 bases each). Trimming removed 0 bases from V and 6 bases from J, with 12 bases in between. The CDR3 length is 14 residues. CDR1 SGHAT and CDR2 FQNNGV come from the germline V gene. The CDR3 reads CASSLEVGTGEQYF. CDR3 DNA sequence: TGTGCCAGCAGCTTAGAAGTGGGGACGGGCGAGCAGTACTTC.

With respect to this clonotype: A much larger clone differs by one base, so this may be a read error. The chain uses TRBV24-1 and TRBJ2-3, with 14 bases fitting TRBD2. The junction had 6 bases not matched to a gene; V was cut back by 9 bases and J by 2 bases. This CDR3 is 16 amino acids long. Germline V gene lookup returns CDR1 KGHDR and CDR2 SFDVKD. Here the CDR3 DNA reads TGTGCCACCGGGACTAGCGGGAGATTTGACACAGATACGCAGTATTTT. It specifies CATGTSGRFDTDTQYF.

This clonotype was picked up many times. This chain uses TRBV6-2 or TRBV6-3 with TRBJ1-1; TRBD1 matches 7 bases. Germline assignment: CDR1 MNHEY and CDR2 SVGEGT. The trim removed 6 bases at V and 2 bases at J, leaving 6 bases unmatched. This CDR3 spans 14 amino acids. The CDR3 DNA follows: TGTGCCAGCAGACGGACAGGACTTAACACTGAAGCTTTCTTT. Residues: CASRRTGLNTEAFF.

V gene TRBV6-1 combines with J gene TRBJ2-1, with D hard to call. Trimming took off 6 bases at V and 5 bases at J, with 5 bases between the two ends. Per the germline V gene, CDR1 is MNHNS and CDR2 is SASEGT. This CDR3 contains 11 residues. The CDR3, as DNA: TGTGCCAGCAGAGCAGACAATGAGCAGTTCTTC. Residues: CASRADNEQFF.

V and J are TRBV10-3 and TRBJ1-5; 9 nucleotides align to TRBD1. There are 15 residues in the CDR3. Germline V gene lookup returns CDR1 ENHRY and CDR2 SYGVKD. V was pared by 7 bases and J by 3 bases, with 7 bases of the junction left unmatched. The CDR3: CAINPGDRANQPQHF. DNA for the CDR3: TGTGCCATCAATCCCGGGGACAGGGCCAATCAGCCCCAGCATTTT.

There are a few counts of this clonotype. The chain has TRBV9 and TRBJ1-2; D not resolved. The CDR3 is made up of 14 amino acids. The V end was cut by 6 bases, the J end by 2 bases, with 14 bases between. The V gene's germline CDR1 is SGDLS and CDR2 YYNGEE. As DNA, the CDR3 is TGTGCCAGCAATTCGCGGCCGGGGAACTATGGCTACACCTTC. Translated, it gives CASNSRPGNYGYTF. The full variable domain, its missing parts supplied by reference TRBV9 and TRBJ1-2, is DSGVTQTPKHLITATGQRVTLRCSPRSGDLSVYWYQQSLDQGLQFLIQYYNGEERAKGNILERFSAQQFPDLHSELNLSSLELGDSALYFCASNSRPGNYGYTFGSGTRLTVV.

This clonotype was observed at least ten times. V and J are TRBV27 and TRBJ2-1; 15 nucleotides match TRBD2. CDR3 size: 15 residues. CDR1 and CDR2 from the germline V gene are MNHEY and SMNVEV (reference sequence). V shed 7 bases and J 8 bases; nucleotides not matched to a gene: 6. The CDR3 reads CASTGLAGGPHEQFF. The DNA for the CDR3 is TGTGCCAGCACCGGACTAGCGGGAGGGCCCCATGAGCAGTTCTTC.

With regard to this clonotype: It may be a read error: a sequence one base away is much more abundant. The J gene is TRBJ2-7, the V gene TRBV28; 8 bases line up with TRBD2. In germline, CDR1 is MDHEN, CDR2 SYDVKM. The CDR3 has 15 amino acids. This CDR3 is CAGSSTGTSSYEQYF. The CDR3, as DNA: TGTGCCGGCAGTTCTACCGGGACTAGCTCCTACGAGCAGTACTTC. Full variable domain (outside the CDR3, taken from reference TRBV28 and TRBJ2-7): DVKVTQSSRYLVKRTGEKVFLECVQDMDHENMFWYRQDPGLGLRLIYFSYDVKMKEKGDIPEGYSVSREKKERFSLILESASTNQTSMYLCAGSSTGTSSYEQYFGPGTRLTVT.

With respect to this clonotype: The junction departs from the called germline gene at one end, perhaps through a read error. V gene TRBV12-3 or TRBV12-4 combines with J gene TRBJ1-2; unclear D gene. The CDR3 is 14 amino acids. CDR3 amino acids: CASSSGRTGYGYAF. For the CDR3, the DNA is TGTGCCAGCAGTTCTGGACGGACTGGCTATGGCTACGCCTTC.

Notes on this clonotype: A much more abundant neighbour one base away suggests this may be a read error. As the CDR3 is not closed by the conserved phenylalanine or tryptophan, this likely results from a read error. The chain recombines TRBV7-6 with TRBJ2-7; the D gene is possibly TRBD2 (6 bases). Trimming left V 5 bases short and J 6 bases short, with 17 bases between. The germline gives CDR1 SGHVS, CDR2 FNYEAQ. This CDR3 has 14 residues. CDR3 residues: CASSIGRGPVEQYL. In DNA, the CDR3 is TGTGCCAGCAGCATCGGGAGAGGCCCTGTCGAGCAGTACCTC.

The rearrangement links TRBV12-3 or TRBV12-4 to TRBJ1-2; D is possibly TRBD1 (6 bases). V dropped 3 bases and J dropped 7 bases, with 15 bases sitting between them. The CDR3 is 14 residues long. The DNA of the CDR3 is TGTGCCAGCAGTTTGAGGGTGGGGGCGGCTGGCTACACCTTC. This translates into CASSLRVGAAGYTF.

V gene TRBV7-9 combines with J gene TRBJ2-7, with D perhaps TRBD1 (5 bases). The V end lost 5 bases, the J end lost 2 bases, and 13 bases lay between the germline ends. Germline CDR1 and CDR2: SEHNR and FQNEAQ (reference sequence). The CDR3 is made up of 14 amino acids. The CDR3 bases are TGTGCCAGCAGCCCTGATATGGGGCCCTACGAGCAGTACTTC. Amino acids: CASSPDMGPYEQYF. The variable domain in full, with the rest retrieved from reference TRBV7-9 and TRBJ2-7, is DTGVSQNPRHKITKRGQNVTFRCDPISEHNRLYWYRQTLGQGPEFLTYFQNEAQLEKSRLLSDRFSAERPKGSFSTLEIQRTEQGDSAMYLCASSPDMGPYEQYFGPGTRLTVT.

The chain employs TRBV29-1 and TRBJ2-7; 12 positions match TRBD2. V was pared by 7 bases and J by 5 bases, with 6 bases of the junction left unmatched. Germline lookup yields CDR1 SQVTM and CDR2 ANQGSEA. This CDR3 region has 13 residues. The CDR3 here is CSASTSGSDEQYF. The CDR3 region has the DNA TGCAGCGCCTCGACTAGCGGGAGTGACGAGCAGTACTTC.